This TCR beta chain came from a study of cytomegalovirus exposure and HLA in healthy donors. It was with 60 Vbeta and 13 Jbeta primers that the PCR ran. Sequencing used immunoSEQ multiplex PCR; TCRdb keeps in-frame clones, though not all of them. The sample lists tens of thousands of clones, approximately 84% seen once, with around 6% in the top ten. Germline loops: CDR1 MNHNS, CDR2 SASEGT. The ends lost 6 bases at V and 7 bases at J; junction bases unmatched: 11. The CDR3 has 14 residues. The sample holds many counts of this clone. The TCR sequence derives from a woman between 18 and 29 years old in good health and CMV-seropositive. The chain is built from TRBV6-1 and TRBJ1-1; TRBD1 aligns across 7 bases. What was sequenced was PBMCs. CDR3 protein: CASRTMTGWGEAFF. The CDR3, as DNA: TGTGCCAGCAGAACCATGACAGGGTGGGGTGAAGCTTTCTTT.